The 3 T cell receptor beta chains presented below share a single source sample, sequenced in a study of blood T cell repertoires in COVID-19. Profiled with immunoSEQ multiplex PCR; TCRdb holds only in-frame clones, not every one. The table lists roughly 200,000 clones, approximately 85% of them singletons, with approximately 5.1% in the top ten. The sequenced material came from peripheral blood. All receptors come from a woman aged 70-85 years with active or convalescent COVID-19.

The chain recombines TRBV29-1 with TRBJ2-1; 7 bases align to TRBD2. The germline CDR1 and CDR2 sequences are SQVTM and ANQGSEA. The CDR3 has 16 amino acids. V lost 8 bases to trimming and J lost 0 bases; unmatched junction nucleotides: 13. The CDR3 DNA reads as TGCAGCTCCGAGATAGCGGGTTGGAGCTCCTACAATGAGCAGTTCTTC. This codes for CSSEIAGWSSYNEQFF.

The chain links TRBV5-1 to TRBJ2-3; TRBD1 is a possible D gene (6 bases). V lost 4 bases and J lost 4, with 13 bases in between. CDR1 SGHRS and CDR2 YFSETQ come from the germline V gene. The length of the CDR3 is 14 residues. The DNA for the CDR3 is TGCGCCAGCAGCGCAACAGGGTTTGCAGATACGCAGTATTTT. This sequence encodes CASSATGFADTQYF.

As DNA, the CDR3 is TGTGCCAGCAGCTTCCGGACTTACAATGAGCAGTTCTTC. Encoded protein: CASSFRTYNEQFF. J is TRBJ2-1 and V is TRBV11-1; D may be TRBD2 (5 bases). The CDR3 length is 13 residues. Germline CDR1 is SGHAT and CDR2 is FQDESV (reference sequence). V lost 3 bases and J lost 4, with 7 bases in between.